A single TCR beta chain is shown here with its context. A read error may explain this, as a much larger clone is one base away. The CDR3 totals 12 residues. Germline CDR1 and CDR2: DFQATT and SNEGSKA (reference sequence). V dropped 7 bases and J dropped 8 bases, with 15 bases sitting between them. Each CDR3 protein is one row after TCRdb ran MiXCR on the 5' RACE reads. The data show more than 50,000 distinct CDR3 sequences, 3% to 4% seen once. This sample was included in a study of neurological immune-mediated disorders. As for the study in general: In a group of roughly 34 multiple sclerosis patients, roughly 30 had the relapsing-remitting type and 3 had the secondary progressive type.

Specimen: PBMCs. The TCR comes from a woman aged 55-69 years with multiple sclerosis. The rearrangement uses TRBV20-1 and TRBJ2-1, with D perhaps matching TRBD2 (5 bases). The CDR3 DNA reads TGCAGTGAACCCCGGGGTCCATATGAGCAGTTCTTC. Protein sequence: CSEPRGPYEQFF.